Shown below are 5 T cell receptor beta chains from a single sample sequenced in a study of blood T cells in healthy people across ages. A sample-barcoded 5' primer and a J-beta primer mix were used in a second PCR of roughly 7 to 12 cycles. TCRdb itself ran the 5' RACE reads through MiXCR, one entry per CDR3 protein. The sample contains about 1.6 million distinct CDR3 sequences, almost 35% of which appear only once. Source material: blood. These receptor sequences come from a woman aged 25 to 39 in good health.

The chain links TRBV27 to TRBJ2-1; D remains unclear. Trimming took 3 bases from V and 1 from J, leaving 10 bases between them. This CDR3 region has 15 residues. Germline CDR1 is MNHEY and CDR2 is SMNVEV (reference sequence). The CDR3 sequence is CASSFLRLSYNEQFF. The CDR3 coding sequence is TGTGCCAGCAGTTTTTTGCGTCTTTCCTACAATGAGCAGTTCTTC.

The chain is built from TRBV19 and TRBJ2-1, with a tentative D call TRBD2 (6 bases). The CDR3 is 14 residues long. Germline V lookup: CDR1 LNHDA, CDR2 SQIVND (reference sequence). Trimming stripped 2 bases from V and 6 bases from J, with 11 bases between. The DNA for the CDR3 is TGTGCCAGTAGTATATTGGCCGGGAGCAATGAGCAGTTCTTC. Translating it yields CASSILAGSNEQFF.

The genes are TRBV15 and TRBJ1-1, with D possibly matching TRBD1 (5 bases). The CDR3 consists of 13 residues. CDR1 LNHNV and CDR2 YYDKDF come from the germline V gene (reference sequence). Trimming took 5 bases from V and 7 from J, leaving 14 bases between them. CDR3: CATSLPGGDEAFF. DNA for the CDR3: TGTGCCACCAGCCTGCCCGGGGGAGATGAAGCTTTCTTT. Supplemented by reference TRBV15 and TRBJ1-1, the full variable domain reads DAMVIQNPRYQVTQFGKPVTLSCSQTLNHNVMYWYQQKSSQAPKLLFHYYDKDFNNEADTPDNFQSRRPNTSFCFLDIRSPGLGDTAMYLCATSLPGGDEAFFGQGTRLTVV.

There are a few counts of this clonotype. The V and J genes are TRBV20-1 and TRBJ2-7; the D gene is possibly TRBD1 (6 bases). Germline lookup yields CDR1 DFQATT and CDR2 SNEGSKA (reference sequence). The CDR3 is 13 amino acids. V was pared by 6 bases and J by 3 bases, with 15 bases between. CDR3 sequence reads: CSAATGLYYEQYF. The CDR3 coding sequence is TGCAGTGCCGCTACAGGGCTTTACTACGAGCAGTACTTC.

As DNA, the CDR3 is TGTGCCTGGAGTGCGGGACTCTATTACGAGCAGTACTTC. As protein: CAWSAGLYYEQYF. This rearrangement joins TRBV30 to TRBJ2-7; possibly TRBD2 for D (6 bases). Trimming shortened V by 1 base and J by 4 bases, and 11 bases separated the two germline ends. The germline V gene has CDR1 GTSNPN and CDR2 SVGIG (reference sequence). The CDR3 contains 13 residues. Full variable domain (rest looked up from reference TRBV30 and TRBJ2-7): SQTIHQWPATLVQPVGSPLSLECTVEGTSNPNLYWYRQAAGRGLQLLFYSVGIGQISSEVPQNLSASRPQDRQFILSSKKLLLSDSGFYLCAWSAGLYYEQYFGPGTRLTVT.